These T cell receptor beta chains were read from a single sample in a study of human T cells and chemical hapten exposure. TCRdb reprocessed the RACE reads with MiXCR, giving one entry per CDR3 protein. Among roughly 70,000 distinct CDR3 sequences listed, over 7.5% were seen once. The sequencing here drew on whole blood, taken in connection with sensitization to the hapten diphenylcyclopropenone (DPC). The receptors stem from a woman aged 40 to 55 with alopecia areata. Some clones in this sample may be carry-over from other donors' samples. CDR3s include the opening cysteine and the closing phenylalanine or tryptophan. Clone size appears in some rows only: once, few, many, or a class for an expanded clone.

CDR3aa,v_gene,abundance,j_gene
CSARDPTVYNEQFF,TRBV20-1,few,TRBJ2-1
CSVRQGEGYGYTF,TRBV29-1,NA,TRBJ1-2
CSASGWRRNTEAFF,TRBV20-1,many,TRBJ1-1
CASSPTTGADEQFF,TRBV18,few,TRBJ2-1
CASSYSGGRNEQFF,TRBV7-6,few,TRBJ2-1
CASSLGGGSTEAFF,TRBV5-1,many,TRBJ1-1
CASSQEGLEGPYEQYF,TRBV3-1,NA,TRBJ2-7
CASRTRNEQFF,TRBV5-6,many,TRBJ2-1
CASSRTSGGATGANVLTF,TRBV5-5,many,TRBJ2-6
CASSTGPYEQYF,TRBV6-2/TRBV6-3,NA,TRBJ2-7
CASSLRGNGDTIYF,TRBV28,few,TRBJ1-3
CSVSTSGGRNQPQHF,TRBV29-1,many,TRBJ1-5
CASSSGTGGGQETQYF,TRBV7-6,NA,TRBJ2-5
CASSSRGGTMSYEQYF,TRBV7-9,NA,TRBJ2-7
CATSGGGVSHEQFF,TRBV24-1,NA,TRBJ2-1
CASSLAGLEAYGYTF,TRBV7-8,few,TRBJ1-2
CASSPQGGSNQPQHF,TRBV12-3/TRBV12-4,many,TRBJ1-5
CASSYGTAGGYTF,TRBV7-2,many,TRBJ1-2
CASSLGGRNLGTPGEQYF,TRBV28,few,TRBJ2-7
CASSFGGGALKETQYF,TRBV5-1,many,TRBJ2-5
CASSLKGYEKLFF,TRBV5-6,many,TRBJ1-4
CASSHPWGTEAFF,TRBV7-2,many,TRBJ1-1
CASSQDSTGQGLILGYTF,TRBV4-3,many,TRBJ1-2
CAISGDGSTDTEAFF,TRBV10-3,many,TRBJ1-1
CAWTPLAVYNEQFF,TRBV30,few,TRBJ2-1
CASSLHAGGELFF,TRBV11-3,few,TRBJ2-2
CASSRQPRGTQYF,TRBV12-3/TRBV12-4,many,TRBJ2-5
CASSLLDRRDSGGEDNEQFF,TRBV7-7,few,TRBJ2-1
CASSLATAKTEAFF,TRBV7-2,NA,TRBJ1-1
CSVETGTDSIGYTF,TRBV29-1,few,TRBJ1-2
CASSQAFWNQPQHF,TRBV12-3/TRBV12-4,many,TRBJ1-5
CASCDGLFGLYNEQFF,TRBV10-2,many,TRBJ2-1
CASSFNVRVSSGANVLTF,TRBV11-1,NA,TRBJ2-6
CASRPDGGNYGYTF,TRBV6-5,many,TRBJ1-2